The clone carrying this T cell receptor beta chain has a single count. Sequenced by immunoSEQ multiplex PCR; TCRdb stores in-frame clones only, minus some. The sample holds about 2.4 million clones, over 85% seen once. This record comes from a study of shared clonotypes between healthy human individuals. V lost 1 base, J lost 8 bases, and 7 bases lay in between. The CDR3 consists of 12 residues. Germline V gene data show CDR1 as SGHDT and CDR2 as YYEEEE. The sequenced sample consisted of naive CD4+ T cells from PBMCs. The subset is: CD45RA+ positively selected. This chain links TRBV5-6 with TRBJ2-1; D is unclear. The receptor was derived from a man aged 18 to 30 in good health. Some clones in this sample may be carry-over from other donors' samples. The CDR3 nucleotides are TGTGCCAGCAGCTTGTGGTTCGATGAGCAGTTCTTC. Translating it yields CASSLWFDEQFF.